This T cell receptor (beta chain) is drawn from a study of T-cell reconstitution after alpha-beta-depleted transplantation in children. Germline V gives CDR1 SGHVS, CDR2 FNYEAQ. CDR3 length: 15 residues. The trim removed 2 bases at V and 4 bases at J, leaving 5 bases unmatched. Unique molecular identifiers were incorporated when the TCRbeta library was constructed. TCRdb called the PCR reads again in MiXCR, with one record for every CDR3 protein. Of a few hundred thousand distinct CDR3 sequences detected, more than 20% appear once; the ten largest clones hold around 9.9%. The TCR was taken from a male patient younger than 18 who had a stem cell transplant for acute lymphoblastic leukemia, so the T cells may come from the graft donor. The chain links TRBV7-6 to TRBJ2-1; 7 bases line up with TRBD1. The material was PBMCs, mostly from graft donor cells, obtained 180 days after TCRalphabeta/CD19-depleted stem cell transplant. In nucleotides, the CDR3 is TGTGCCAGCAGCTTAACGAGACAGGGTTACAATGAGCAGTTCTTC. Residues: CASSLTRQGYNEQFF.